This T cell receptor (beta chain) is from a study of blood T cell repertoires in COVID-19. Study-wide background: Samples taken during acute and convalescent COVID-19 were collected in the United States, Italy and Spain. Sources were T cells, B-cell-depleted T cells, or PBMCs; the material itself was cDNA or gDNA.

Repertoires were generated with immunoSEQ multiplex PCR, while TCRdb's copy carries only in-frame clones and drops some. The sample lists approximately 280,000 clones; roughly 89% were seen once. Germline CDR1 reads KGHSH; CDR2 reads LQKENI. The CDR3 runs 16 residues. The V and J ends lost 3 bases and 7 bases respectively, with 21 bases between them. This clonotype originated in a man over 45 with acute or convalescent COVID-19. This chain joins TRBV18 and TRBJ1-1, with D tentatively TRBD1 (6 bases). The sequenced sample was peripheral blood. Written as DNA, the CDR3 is TGTGCCAGCTCACCCCAACACACGCTAGAACAGGGTGAAGCTTTCTTT. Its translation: CASSPQHTLEQGEAFF.